This entry lists 22 T cell receptor beta chains sequenced from one sample in a study of CD8 T cells in ankylosing spondylitis. TCRdb processed the 5' RACE reads anew with MiXCR; each CDR3 protein has one entry. The repertoire has approximately 220,000 distinct CDR3 sequences, under 30% of them found once; the top ten carry 6.6%. The sample was blood, either unsorted or a sorted T cell fraction (not recorded which). The receptors stem from a male donor with ankylosing spondylitis or in good health (not recorded which).

Many counts were recorded for this clonotype. This sequence joins TRBV5-1 and TRBJ1-5; no reliable D call. CDR3 length: 13 residues. The V gene lost 4 bases and the J gene lost 5 bases, with 10 bases spanning the gap. Germline V lookup: CDR1 SGHRS, CDR2 YFSETQ. The CDR3 DNA reads TGCGCCAGCAGCCTTGCCCCCGATCAGCCCCAGCATTTT. Its protein is CASSLAPDQPQHF.

This chain connects TRBV6-1 to TRBJ2-7; a possible D gene is TRBD1 (5 bases). Trimming left V 7 bases short and J 0 bases short, with 13 bases between. Germline loops: CDR1 MNHNS, CDR2 SASEGT. This CDR3 is 14 amino acids long. The CDR3 spells CASNRDSSSYEQYF. CDR3 in DNA: TGTGCCAGCAATCGAGACAGCAGCTCCTACGAGCAGTACTTC.

This rearrangement joins TRBV29-1 to TRBJ2-4, with D maybe TRBD1 (6 bases). The CDR3 runs 14 residues. V gave up 3 bases and J gave up 0 bases, with 9 bases separating them. CDR1 and CDR2 (germline): SQVTM, ANQGSEA. The CDR3 nucleotides are TGCAGCGTTGAGGACAGTTTAGCCAAAAACATTCAGTACTTC. Its translation is CSVEDSLAKNIQYF.

The chain carries TRBV12-3 or TRBV12-4 and TRBJ1-5; D not resolved. The germline V and J ends were trimmed by 6 bases and 0 bases, with 12 bases remaining between them. The CDR3 extends over 15 amino acids. The CDR3 sequence: CASSPFGYSNQPQHF. CDR3 DNA sequence: TGTGCCAGCAGCCCGTTCGGATATAGCAATCAGCCCCAGCATTTT.

This clonotype was observed at least ten times. The chain couples TRBV29-1 to TRBJ2-5; tentative D call: TRBD2 (5 bases). V gave up 7 bases and J gave up 7 bases, with 19 bases separating them. Germline V gene lookup returns CDR1 SQVTM and CDR2 ANQGSEA. The CDR3 loop spans 13 amino acids. The CDR3 bases are TGCAGCGGGATCCAGAGGGTTGTGGGGACCCAGTACTTC. It encodes CSGIQRVVGTQYF.

The gene calls are TRBV12-3 or TRBV12-4 and TRBJ2-5; 7 bases line up with TRBD1. The CDR3 totals 17 residues. V was clipped by 5 bases and J by 3 bases; unmatched bases: 15. CDR3 loop: CASSTTGQDIWEETQYF. CDR3 nucleotide sequence: TGTGCCAGCAGTACGACAGGACAGGACATCTGGGAAGAGACCCAGTACTTC.

A few counts support this clonotype. The CDR3 bases are TGTGCCAGCAGCACAGAGCGGGAGTCCCTCGAGCAGTACTTC. Its translation is CASSTERESLEQYF. The V and J genes are TRBV7-2 and TRBJ2-7; 8 bases agree with TRBD2. Germline assignment: CDR1 SGHTA and CDR2 FQGNSA. This CDR3 has 14 amino acids. V trimming: 5 bases; J trimming: 6 bases; junction bases outside the gene matches: 9. Looking up the rest from reference TRBV7-2 and TRBJ2-7 gives the full variable domain: GAGVSQSPSNKVTEKGKDVELRCDPISGHTALYWYRQSLGQGLEFLIYFQGNSAPDKSGLPSDRFSAERTGGSVSTLTIQRTQQEDSAVYLCASSTERESLEQYFGPGTRLTVT.

This clonotype was observed at least ten times. The chain employs TRBV7-2 and TRBJ2-5, with 9 bases matching TRBD2. CDR3 size: 15 residues. V was clipped by 5 bases and J by 4 bases; unmatched bases: 8. The V gene's germline CDR1 is SGHTA and CDR2 FQGNSA. CDR3 loop: CASSLDSGSRETQYF. The CDR3 region has the DNA TGTGCCAGCAGCCTCGATAGCGGGAGCAGAGAGACCCAGTACTTC.

This clonotype was recorded at least ten times. The rearrangement joins TRBV7-6 to TRBJ2-2; D may be TRBD2 (6 bases). This CDR3 is built from 17 residues. Germline V gene data show CDR1 as SGHVS and CDR2 as FNYEAQ. The germline V and J ends were trimmed by 1 base and 6 bases, with 18 bases remaining between them. The CDR3 DNA reads TGTGCCAGCAGCTTAGGCGGCGGGACTGCCCTCCCCGGGGAGCTGTTTTTT. Its protein product is CASSLGGGTALPGELFF.

The table lists this clonotype with many counts. J is TRBJ2-3 and V is TRBV3-1; D might be TRBD2 (6 bases). The CDR3 runs 14 residues. CDR1 is LGHDT, CDR2 YNNKEL, per germline (reference sequence). Trimming shortened V by 8 bases and J by 2 bases, and 14 bases separated the two germline ends. The DNA of the CDR3 is TGTGCCAGCGCGGAAGGCGGGACCACAGATACGCAGTATTTT. This gives the protein CASAEGGTTDTQYF.

This clonotype was seen at least ten times. The chain couples TRBV5-1 to TRBJ2-2, with D unclear. The germline gives CDR1 SGHRS, CDR2 YFSETQ. V was clipped by 0 bases and J by 0 bases, with 6 bases between them. There are 15 residues in the CDR3. Here the CDR3 reads CASSLGAPNTGELFF. Written as DNA, the CDR3 is TGCGCCAGCAGCTTGGGGGCGCCGAACACCGGGGAGCTGTTTTTT.

This sequence joins TRBV12-3 or TRBV12-4 and TRBJ2-1; the D gene is possibly TRBD2 (6 bases). This CDR3 region has 15 residues. Trimming took off 5 bases at V and 3 bases at J, with 14 bases between the two ends. The CDR3 sequence: CASSPSSADYNEQFF. The CDR3 DNA is TGTGCCAGCAGTCCATCTAGCGCTGACTACAATGAGCAGTTCTTC.

The rearrangement uses TRBV5-1 and TRBJ2-3; D unresolved. V lost 2 bases and J 5 bases, leaving 6 bases between the germline ends. CDR3 size: 12 residues. Germline loops: CDR1 SGHRS, CDR2 YFSETQ. For the CDR3, the DNA is TGCGCCAGCAGCTTCGTAAAAGATACGCAGTATTTT. This translates into CASSFVKDTQYF.

This clonotype showed up many times. The rearrangement joins TRBV20-1 to TRBJ2-7; 10 bases map to TRBD1. V trimming: 6 bases; J trimming: 4 bases; junction bases outside the gene matches: 3. The CDR3 consists of 12 residues. Germline values: CDR1 DFQATT, CDR2 SNEGSKA (reference sequence). The CDR3 reads CSARTGGYEQYF. In nucleotides, the CDR3 is TGCAGTGCCCGGACAGGGGGGTACGAGCAGTACTTC.

This clonotype was seen once. J is TRBJ1-5 and V is TRBV9; a weak D match, TRBD1 (5 bases). V shed 0 bases and J shed 1 base, with 11 bases lying between them. The CDR3 consists of 16 residues. CDR1 and CDR2 from the germline V gene are SGDLS and YYNGEE. DNA of the CDR3: TGTGCCAGCAGCGTAGGGCAGGGAGGAAGCAATCAGCCCCAGCATTTT. Its translation is CASSVGQGGSNQPQHF.

This clonotype was seen ten or more times. J is TRBJ1-1 and V is TRBV10-3, with 9 bases matching TRBD1. This CDR3 has 14 residues. From germline, CDR1 is ENHRY and CDR2 SYGVKD. J gave up 1 base and V 7 bases, and 4 bases lay outside the gene matches. CDR3 protein: CAIIKDRGNTEAFF. The CDR3 nucleotides read TGTGCCATCATAAAGGACAGGGGGAACACTGAAGCTTTCTTT.

Worth noting for this clonotype: A much more abundant neighbour one base away suggests this may be a read error. Here the CDR3 DNA reads TGTGCCAGCAGTTTGGGCCGCAAAAATCAGCCCCAGCATTTT. It translates to CASSLGRKNQPQHF. The chain carries TRBV12-3 or TRBV12-4 and TRBJ1-5; D gene uncertain. Deletions cut 3 bases from V and 4 bases from J, with 10 bases between. The CDR3 is made up of 14 amino acids.

The chain carries TRBV11-3 and TRBJ2-1; D gene uncertain. Germline CDR1 and CDR2: SGHNT and YENEEA. The V and J ends lost 3 bases and 2 bases respectively, with 8 bases between them. CDR3 length: 14 residues. This CDR3 is CASSLSGPYNEQFF. The CDR3 nucleotides read TGTGCCAGCAGCTTGTCGGGCCCCTACAATGAGCAGTTCTTC.

CDR3 in amino acids: CSAAEGLAAYNEQFF. In nucleotides, the CDR3 is TGCAGTGCGGCCGAGGGACTAGCGGCCTACAATGAGCAGTTCTTC. The chain has TRBV20-1 and TRBJ2-1, with 11 bases matching TRBD2. This CDR3 contains 15 residues. After removal of 6 bases from V and 2 bases from J, the junction contained 6 bases not matched to a gene. CDR1 is DFQATT, CDR2 SNEGSKA, per germline (reference sequence).

Ten or more counts support this clonotype. This sequence joins TRBV4-2 and TRBJ2-3; TRBD1 or TRBD2 may be the D gene (5 bases each). Trimming left V 1 base short and J 4 bases short, with 9 bases between. Looked up from germline, CDR1 is LGHNA and CDR2 is YNFKEQ. This CDR3 comprises 14 residues. This CDR3 is CASSQGDASDTQYF. In DNA, the CDR3 is TGTGCCAGCAGCCAAGGGGACGCCTCAGATACGCAGTATTTT.

V is TRBV7-8 and J is TRBJ2-1, with unresolved D. Germline V gives CDR1 SGHVS, CDR2 FQNEAQ. V was trimmed by 0 bases and J by 7 bases, leaving 4 bases between them. The CDR3 extends over 12 amino acids. CDR3 amino acids: CASSLAMNEQFF. The CDR3 nucleotides are TGTGCCAGCAGCTTAGCGATGAATGAGCAGTTCTTC.

In its sample, this clonotype was seen many times. The chain recombines TRBV29-1 with TRBJ2-3; 9 bases line up with TRBD1. V lost 5 bases, J lost 0 bases, and 3 bases stayed unmatched. CDR1 SQVTM and CDR2 ANQGSEA come from the germline V gene. The CDR3 length is 14 residues. The chain's CDR3 is CSVPGQGSTDTQYF. The CDR3, as DNA: TGCAGCGTTCCCGGACAGGGGAGCACAGATACGCAGTATTTT.